Below are 3 T cell receptor beta chains sequenced from a single sample in a study of shared clonotypes between healthy human individuals. Terminally differentiated effector memory CD45RA+ cells were excluded from the naive CD8 cells, which were CD45RO-negative and positively selected for CCR7. Only in-frame clones appear in the TCRdb table, and some are missing; sequencing was by immunoSEQ multiplex PCR. Among about 2.1 million clones listed, about 93% were seen once. Sequencing was done on a sample of naive CD8+ T cells from PBMCs. These receptors were collected from a man between 18 and 29 years old in good health. Some clones in this sample may be carry-over from other donors' samples.

This rearrangement joins TRBV11-2 to TRBJ2-1; the match to TRBD2 covers 11 bases. Germline-derived CDR1 and CDR2 are SGHAT and FQNNGV. The trim removed 8 bases at V and 7 bases at J, leaving 4 bases unmatched. The CDR3 totals 13 residues. CDR3 residues: CASRGLAVNEQFF. CDR3 bases: TGTGCCAGCCGGGGACTAGCGGTGAATGAGCAGTTCTTC. Full variable domain (remainder filled in from reference TRBV11-2 and TRBJ2-1): EAGVAQSPRYKIIEKRQSVAFWCNPISGHATLYWYQQILGQGPKLLIQFQNNGVVDDSQLPKDRFSAERLKGVDSTLKIQPAKLEDSAVYLCASRGLAVNEQFFGPGTRLTVL.

The chain carries TRBV11-2 and TRBJ2-3; D gene uncertain. V was clipped by 4 bases and J by 2 bases, with 13 bases between them. Germline V CDR1 and CDR2: SGHAT, FQNNGV. This CDR3 region has 15 residues. This chain's CDR3 is CASSSGQLLTDTQYF. The CDR3 bases are TGTGCCAGCAGCTCGGGCCAACTCCTCACAGATACGCAGTATTTT.

In DNA form, the CDR3 reads TGTGCCAGCAGTCCTACAGGATTCTACGAGCAGTACTTC. This translates into CASSPTGFYEQYF. The gene calls are TRBV28 and TRBJ2-7; D might be TRBD1 (5 bases). V was shortened by 5 bases and J by 3 bases, with 11 bases between the two germline ends. The germline V gene encodes CDR1 MDHEN and CDR2 SYDVKM. This CDR3 spans 13 amino acids.